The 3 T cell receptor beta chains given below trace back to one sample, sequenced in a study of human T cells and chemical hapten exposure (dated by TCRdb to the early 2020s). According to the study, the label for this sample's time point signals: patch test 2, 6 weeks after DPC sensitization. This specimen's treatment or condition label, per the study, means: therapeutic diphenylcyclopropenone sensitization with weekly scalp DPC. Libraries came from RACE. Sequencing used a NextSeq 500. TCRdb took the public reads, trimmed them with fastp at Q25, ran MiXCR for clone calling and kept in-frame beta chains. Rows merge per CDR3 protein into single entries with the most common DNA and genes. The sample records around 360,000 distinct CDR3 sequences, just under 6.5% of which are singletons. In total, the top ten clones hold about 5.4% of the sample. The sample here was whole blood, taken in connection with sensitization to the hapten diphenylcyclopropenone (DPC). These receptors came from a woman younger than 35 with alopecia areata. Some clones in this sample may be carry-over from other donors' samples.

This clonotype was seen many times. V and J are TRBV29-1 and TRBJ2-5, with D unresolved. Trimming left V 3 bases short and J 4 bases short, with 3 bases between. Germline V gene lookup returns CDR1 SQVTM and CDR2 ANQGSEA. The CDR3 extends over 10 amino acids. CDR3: CSVDRETQYF. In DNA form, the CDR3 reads TGCAGCGTTGATAGAGAGACCCAGTACTTC.

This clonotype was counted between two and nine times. In DNA form, the CDR3 reads TGTGCCAGCACCGCGGCCACAGATACGCAGTATTTT. It specifies CASTAATDTQYF. This chain joins TRBV28 and TRBJ2-3; D gene unclear. The V end lost 7 bases, the J end lost 2 bases, and 7 bases lay between the germline ends. The CDR3 has 12 amino acids. From germline, CDR1 is MDHEN and CDR2 SYDVKM. Based on the CDR3 plus reference TRBV28 and TRBJ2-3, the full variable domain is DVKVTQSSRYLVKRTGEKVFLECVQDMDHENMFWYRQDPGLGLRLIYFSYDVKMKEKGDIPEGYSVSREKKERFSLILESASTNQTSMYLCASTAATDTQYFGPGTRLTVL.

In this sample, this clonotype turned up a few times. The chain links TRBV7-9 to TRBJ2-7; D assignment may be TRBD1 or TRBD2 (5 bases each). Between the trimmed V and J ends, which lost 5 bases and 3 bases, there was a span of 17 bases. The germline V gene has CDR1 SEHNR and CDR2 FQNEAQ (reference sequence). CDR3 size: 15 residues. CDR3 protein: CASSLDRDGYYEQYF. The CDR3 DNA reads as TGTGCCAGCAGCCTAGACCGGGACGGATACTACGAGCAGTACTTC. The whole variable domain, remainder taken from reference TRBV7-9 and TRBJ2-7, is DTGVSQNPRHKITKRGQNVTFRCDPISEHNRLYWYRQTLGQGPEFLTYFQNEAQLEKSRLLSDRFSAERPKGSFSTLEIQRTEQGDSAMYLCASSLDRDGYYEQYFGPGTRLTVT.